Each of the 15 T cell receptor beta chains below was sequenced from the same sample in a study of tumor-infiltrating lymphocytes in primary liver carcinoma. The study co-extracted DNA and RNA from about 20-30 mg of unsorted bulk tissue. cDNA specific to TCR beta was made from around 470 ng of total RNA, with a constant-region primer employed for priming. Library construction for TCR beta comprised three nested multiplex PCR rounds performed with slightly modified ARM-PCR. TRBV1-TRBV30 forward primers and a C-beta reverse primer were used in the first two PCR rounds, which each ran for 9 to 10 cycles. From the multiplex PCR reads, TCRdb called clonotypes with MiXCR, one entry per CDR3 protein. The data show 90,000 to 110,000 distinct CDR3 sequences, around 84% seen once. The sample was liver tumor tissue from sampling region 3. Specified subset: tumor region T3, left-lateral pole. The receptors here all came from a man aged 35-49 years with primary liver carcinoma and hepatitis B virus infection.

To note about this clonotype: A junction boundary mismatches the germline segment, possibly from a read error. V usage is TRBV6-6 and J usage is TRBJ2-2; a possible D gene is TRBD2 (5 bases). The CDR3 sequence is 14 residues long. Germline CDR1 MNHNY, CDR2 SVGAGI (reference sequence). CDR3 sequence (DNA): TGTGCCAGCAATTACGGAAAGAACACCGGGGAGTTGTTTTTT. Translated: CASNYGKNTGELFF.

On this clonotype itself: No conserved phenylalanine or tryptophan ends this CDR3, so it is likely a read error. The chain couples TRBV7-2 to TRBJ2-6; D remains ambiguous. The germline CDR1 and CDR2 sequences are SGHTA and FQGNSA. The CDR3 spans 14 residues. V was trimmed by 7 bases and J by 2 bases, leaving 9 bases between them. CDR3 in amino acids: CASTLNPGANVLTL. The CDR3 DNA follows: TGTGCCAGCACGCTTAATCCTGGGGCCAACGTCCTGACTTTA.

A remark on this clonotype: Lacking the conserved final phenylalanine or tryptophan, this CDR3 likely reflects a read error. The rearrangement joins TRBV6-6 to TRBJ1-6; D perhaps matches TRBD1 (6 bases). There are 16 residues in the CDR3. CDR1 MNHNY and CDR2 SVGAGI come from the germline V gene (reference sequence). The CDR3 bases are TGTGCCAACAGTTTATCAGAGGGGGGACTAGGTTCACCCCTCCACTAT. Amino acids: CANSLSEGGLGSPLHY.

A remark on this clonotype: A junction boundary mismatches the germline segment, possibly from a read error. The CDR3 here is CASGLAGTEKLFF. CDR3 DNA sequence: TGTGCTAGCGGTTTAGCGGGAACTGAAAAGCTGTTTTTT. The rearrangement uses TRBV12-3 or TRBV12-4 and TRBJ1-4; D not certain. This CDR3 region has 13 residues.

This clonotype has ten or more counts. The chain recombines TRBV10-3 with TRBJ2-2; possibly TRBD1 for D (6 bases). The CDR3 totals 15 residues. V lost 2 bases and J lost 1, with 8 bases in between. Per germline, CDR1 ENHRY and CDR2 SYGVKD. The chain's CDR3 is CAISEQQGNTGELFF. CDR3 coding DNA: TGTGCCATCAGTGAGCAACAGGGGAACACCGGGGAGCTGTTTTTT.

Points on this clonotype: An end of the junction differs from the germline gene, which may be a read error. The CDR3, as DNA: TGCAGCGCCATGACATCTGGGATCTGCACTCCCTATGAGCAGTACTTC. Amino acid sequence: CSAMTSGICTPYEQYF. The chain has TRBV29-1 and TRBJ2-7; D gene ambiguous. Germline V gives CDR1 SQVTM, CDR2 ANQGSEA. This CDR3 comprises 16 residues.

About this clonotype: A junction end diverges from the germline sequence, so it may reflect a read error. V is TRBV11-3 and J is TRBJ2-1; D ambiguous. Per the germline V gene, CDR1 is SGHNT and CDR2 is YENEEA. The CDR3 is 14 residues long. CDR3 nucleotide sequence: TGTGCCAGCAGCTCACGGGTCAGCAACAATGAGCAATTCTTC. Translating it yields CASSSRVSNNEQFF.

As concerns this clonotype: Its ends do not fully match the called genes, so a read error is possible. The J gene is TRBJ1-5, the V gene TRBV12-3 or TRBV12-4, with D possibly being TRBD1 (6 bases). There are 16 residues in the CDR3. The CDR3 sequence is CAGSSPGHISNQPQHF. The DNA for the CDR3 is TGTGCCGGCAGTTCTCCGGGACACATTAGCAATCAGCCCCAGCATTTT.

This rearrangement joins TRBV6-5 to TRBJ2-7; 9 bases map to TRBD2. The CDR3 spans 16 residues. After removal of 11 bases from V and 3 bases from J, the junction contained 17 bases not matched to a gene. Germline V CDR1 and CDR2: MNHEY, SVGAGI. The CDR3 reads CACKRGASGDIYEQYF. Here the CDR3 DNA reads TGTGCCTGCAAGAGGGGTGCTAGCGGGGATATCTACGAGCAGTACTTC.

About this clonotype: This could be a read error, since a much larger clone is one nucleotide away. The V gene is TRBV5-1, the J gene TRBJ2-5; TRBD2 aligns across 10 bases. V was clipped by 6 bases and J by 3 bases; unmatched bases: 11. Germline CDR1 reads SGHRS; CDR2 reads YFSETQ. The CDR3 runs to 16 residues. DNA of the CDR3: TGCGCCAGCATCCAAAACGTTCTAGCGGGAGAAGAGACCCAGTACTTC. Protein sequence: CASIQNVLAGEETQYF.

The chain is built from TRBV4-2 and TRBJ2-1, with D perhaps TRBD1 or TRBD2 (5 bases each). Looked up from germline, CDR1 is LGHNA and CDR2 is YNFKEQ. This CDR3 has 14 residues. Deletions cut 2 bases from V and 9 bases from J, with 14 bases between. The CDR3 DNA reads TGTGCCAGCAGCCAAAGGGGAGTTGACAGTGAGCAGTTCTTC. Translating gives CASSQRGVDSEQFF.

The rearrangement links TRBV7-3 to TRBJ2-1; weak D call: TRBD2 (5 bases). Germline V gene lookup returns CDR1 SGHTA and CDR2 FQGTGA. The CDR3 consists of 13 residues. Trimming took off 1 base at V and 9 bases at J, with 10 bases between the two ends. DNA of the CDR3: TGTGCCAGCAGCTTAAGGGAAGGAGGTGAGCAGTTCTTC. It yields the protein CASSLREGGEQFF.

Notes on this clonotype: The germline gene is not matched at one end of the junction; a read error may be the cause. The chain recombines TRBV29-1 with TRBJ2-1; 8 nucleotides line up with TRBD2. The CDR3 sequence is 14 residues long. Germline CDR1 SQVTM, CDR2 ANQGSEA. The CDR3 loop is CSVEFRGGYKEQFF. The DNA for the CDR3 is TGCAGCGTTGAATTCCGGGGGGGGTACAAAGAGCAGTTTTTC.

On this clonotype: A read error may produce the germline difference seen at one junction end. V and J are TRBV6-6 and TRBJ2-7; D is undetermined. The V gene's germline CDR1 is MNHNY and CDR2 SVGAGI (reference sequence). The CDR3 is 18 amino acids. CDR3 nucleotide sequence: TGTGCCAGCTGTTCCCCATTGTGTGTAAACTTCAGCTCCTACGAGCAATACTTC. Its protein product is CASCSPLCVNFSSYEQYF.

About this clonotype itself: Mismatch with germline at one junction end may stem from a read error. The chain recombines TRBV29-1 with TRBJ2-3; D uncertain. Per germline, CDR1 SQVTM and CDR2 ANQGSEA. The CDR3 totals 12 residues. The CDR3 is CSTGARTDTQYF. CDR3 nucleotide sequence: TGTAGCACCGGCGCTAGAACAGATACGCAGTATTTT.